Shown below are 18 T cell receptor beta chains from a single sample sequenced in a study of molecular identifiers for immune sequencing clone quantification. TCRdb processed the PCR reads anew with MiXCR; each CDR3 protein has one entry. The repertoire holds a few hundred thousand distinct CDR3 sequences, with roughly 24% as singletons. Specimen: naive CD8+ T cells from blood, with Jurkat cell RNA spiked in. The subset is: FACS-sorted CD8+CD4-CCR7+CD45RA+ naive T cells. These receptors all come from a human donor in good health. Some libraries in this study had Jurkat cell RNA spiked in.

This clonotype was counted at least ten times. This chain joins TRBV5-6 and TRBJ2-5; D perhaps matches TRBD2 (7 bases). This CDR3 has 14 amino acids. The V end was cut by 4 bases, the J end by 5 bases, with 15 bases between. Germline V CDR1 and CDR2: SGHDT, YYEEEE. The CDR3: CASSLGGAEETQYF. CDR3 in DNA: TGTGCCAGCAGCCTGGGGGGGGCCGAGGAGACCCAGTACTTC.

This clonotype was detected a few times. The rearrangement uses TRBV4-2 and TRBJ2-4, with 8 bases fitting TRBD2. V lost 5 bases and J lost 6; bases outside the gene matches: 18. The V gene's germline CDR1 is LGHNA and CDR2 YNFKEQ. The CDR3 covers 18 residues. CDR3 DNA: TGTGCCAGCAGCGCCCGACCTAGCGGGCCACCCGAGAGAAACATTCAGTACTTC. The encoded protein is CASSARPSGPPERNIQYF.

This clonotype occurred a few times. CDR3 nucleotide sequence: TGTGCCAGCAGCCCCCGACAGCCCGGGGAGCAGTTCTTC. The encoded protein is CASSPRQPGEQFF. The chain recombines TRBV11-3 with TRBJ2-1, with TRBD1 as a possible D gene (5 bases). V dropped 5 bases and J dropped 10 bases, with 15 bases sitting between them. Germline V CDR1 and CDR2: SGHNT, YENEEA. The length of the CDR3 is 13 residues.

As regards this clonotype: Since a much larger clone is just one base distant, this may be a read error. This chain connects TRBV7-9 to TRBJ2-7; D is ambiguous. Germline CDR1 is SEHNR and CDR2 is FQNEAQ (reference sequence). This CDR3 spans 12 amino acids. DNA of the CDR3: TGTGCCATTGAGCACAGAGAGTACGAGCAGAACTTC. This sequence encodes CAIEHREYEQNF.

This clonotype was counted between two and nine times. The chain uses TRBV12-3 or TRBV12-4 and TRBJ2-2; 10 positions match TRBD1. The ends lost 1 base at V and 6 bases at J; junction bases unmatched: 2. There are 15 residues in the CDR3. The CDR3 reads CASSLGTGGPGELFF. CDR3 in DNA: TGTGCCAGCAGTTTAGGGACAGGGGGACCCGGGGAGCTGTTTTTT.

This clonotype was seen more than once but under ten times. The chain recombines TRBV19 with TRBJ1-5; perhaps TRBD1 as D (5 bases). The ends were cut back, 7 bases at V and 0 bases at J, with 10 bases in the middle. The CDR3 is made up of 14 amino acids. Germline assignment: CDR1 LNHDA and CDR2 SQIVND (reference sequence). CDR3 in DNA: TGTGCCAGTACAGGACAAACTAGCAATCAGCCCCAGCATTTT. It specifies CASTGQTSNQPQHF.

Concerning this clonotype: One end of the junction varies from germline; a read error may be responsible. The chain joins TRBV7-9 to TRBJ2-7; tentatively, D is TRBD2 (6 bases). The CDR3 loop spans 16 amino acids. Germline values: CDR1 SEHNR, CDR2 FQNEAQ (reference sequence). The CDR3 coding sequence is TGTGCCAGCAGCGGACTCGGACTACAAAACTCCTACGAACAGTACTTC. Translating it yields CASSGLGLQNSYEQYF.

The gene calls are TRBV7-9 and TRBJ1-1; no firm D call. In germline, CDR1 is SEHNR, CDR2 FQNEAQ (reference sequence). V gave up 5 bases and J gave up 7 bases, with 20 bases separating them. The CDR3 consists of 15 residues. The CDR3 region is CASSPNALILLEAFF. CDR3 nucleotides: TGTGCCAGCAGCCCGAACGCGTTGATCCTACTTGAAGCTTTCTTT.

The genes are TRBV12-3 or TRBV12-4 and TRBJ2-1; D call uncertain. CDR3 size: 14 residues. Trimming pared 1 base from V and 10 bases from J, leaving 14 bases between. CDR3 nucleotide sequence: TGTGCCAGCAGTTTAGGCGGAGATGGTGGCGAGCAGTTCTTC. Residues: CASSLGGDGGEQFF.

This clonotype was observed many times. V and J are TRBV27 and TRBJ2-7; D unresolved. The CDR3 contains 14 residues. Trimming shortened V by 8 bases and J by 0 bases, and 14 bases separated the two germline ends. Germline V lookup: CDR1 MNHEY, CDR2 SMNVEV (reference sequence). For the CDR3, the DNA is TGTGCCAGCGGCCCCCTAGATCGCTCCTACGAGCAGTACTTC. Translated: CASGPLDRSYEQYF.

Remarks on this clonotype: A much larger clonotype is one base distant, so this may be a read error. The chain combines TRBV28 with TRBJ1-1; possible D gene TRBD1, 6 bases. Trimming removed 5 bases from V and 6 bases from J, with 22 bases in between. Germline V gene lookup returns CDR1 MDHEN and CDR2 SYDVKM. The length of the CDR3 is 16 residues. The CDR3 sequence: CASSPYLQGHSAEAFF. For the CDR3, the DNA is TGTGCCAGCAGTCCATACTTACAGGGCCACTCCGCTGAAGCTTTCTTT.

This clonotype was picked up many times. The chain couples TRBV5-5 to TRBJ1-5; D is unresolved. V shed 0 bases and J shed 0 bases, with 7 bases lying between them. This CDR3 has 15 residues. CDR1 and CDR2 (germline): SGHKS, YYEKEE (reference sequence). The DNA of the CDR3 is TGTGCCAGCAGCTTGGAGGAGTATAGCAATCAGCCCCAGCATTTT. Residues: CASSLEEYSNQPQHF.

This clonotype was seen a handful of times. The V and J genes are TRBV6-2 or TRBV6-3 and TRBJ2-5; tentative D call: TRBD2 (5 bases). The CDR3 is 15 residues long. Germline V CDR1 and CDR2: MNHEY, SVGEGT. V was clipped by 5 bases and J by 1 base, with 14 bases between them. CDR3 loop: CASSPGVRAQETQYF. The DNA for the CDR3 is TGTGCCAGCAGTCCCGGGGTTCGGGCCCAAGAGACCCAGTACTTC.

This clonotype was picked up a small number of times. This chain connects TRBV4-1 to TRBJ1-6; 7 bases are a match to TRBD1. V lost 0 bases and J lost 6; bases outside the gene matches: 5. The germline V gene has CDR1 MGHRA and CDR2 YSYEKL. This CDR3 contains 16 residues. The CDR3: CASSQESGTVNSPLHF. CDR3 nucleotides: TGCGCCAGCAGCCAAGAATCTGGGACAGTTAATTCACCCCTCCACTTT.

This clonotype was observed a few times. The chain employs TRBV11-3 and TRBJ2-1; the D is unclear. This CDR3 is built from 13 residues. The ends were cut back, 3 bases at V and 9 bases at J, with 12 bases in the middle. The germline V gene has CDR1 SGHNT and CDR2 YENEEA. The DNA of the CDR3 is TGTGCCAGCAGCTTTGATGGGGTCGGTGAGCAGTTCTTC. It codes for CASSFDGVGEQFF.

The table lists this clonotype with many counts. This chain links TRBV30 with TRBJ2-2, with D possibly TRBD2 on 5 matching bases. Trimming pared 4 bases from V and 6 bases from J, leaving 12 bases between. The CDR3 runs 13 residues. Germline-derived CDR1 and CDR2 are GTSNPN and SVGIG (reference sequence). This chain's CDR3 is CAWTEGSAGELFF. The DNA for the CDR3 is TGTGCCTGGACCGAGGGATCGGCCGGGGAGCTGTTTTTT.

Comment on this clonotype: This could be a read error, since a much larger clone is one nucleotide away. The chain is built from TRBV5-1 and TRBJ2-7, with 13 positions matching TRBD2. The CDR3 contains 15 residues. Per germline, CDR1 SGHRS and CDR2 YFSETQ. The CDR3 spells CAGSFSLAGGDEQYF. The CDR3 bases are TGCGCCGGCAGCTTTTCACTAGCGGGAGGGGACGAGCAGTACTTC.

This clonotype was detected many times. The rearrangement links TRBV29-1 to TRBJ2-7, with 7 bases matching TRBD2. Germline CDR1 SQVTM, CDR2 ANQGSEA. V was clipped by 6 bases and J by 1 base; unmatched bases: 3. The CDR3 totals 12 residues. The CDR3 DNA sequence: TGCAGCGTGATTAGCGGGTCCTACGAGCAGTACTTC. This translates into CSVISGSYEQYF.